This is a list of T cell receptor beta chains from one sample in a study of T cell repertoires in cytomegalovirus infection. The antigens for these receptors are not known. Each CDR3 protein is one row after TCRdb ran MiXCR on the reads. The sample yields about 89,000 distinct CDR3 sequences, about 29% seen once. Sequences were derived from CD8+ T cells from cultured PBMCs, sampled from culture after CMV antigen stimulation. The receptors stem from a human donor in good health (CMV status not recorded). Some clones in this sample may be carry-over from other donors' samples. CDR3s include the opening cysteine and the closing phenylalanine or tryptophan. D genes are given only for firm matches. Size values are once, few and many counts, or a class for expanded clones, and some rows have none.

d_call clone_size j_call v_call cdr3_length cdr3_nt cdr3_aa
NA NA TRBJ2-2 TRBV6-6 14 TGTGCCAGCAGTTCCCGAGTGAACACCGGGGAGCTGTTTTTT CASSSRVNTGELFF
NA NA TRBJ2-3 TRBV12-3/TRBV12-4 13 TGTGCCAGCAGTTTAAGGGGCACAGATACGCAGTATTTT CASSLRGTDTQYF
TRBD1 few TRBJ1-6 TRBV12-3/TRBV12-4 16 TGTGCCAGCAGTCGGGACAGAAGCTCCTATAATTCACCCCTCCACTTT CASSRDRSSYNSPLHF
TRBD1 NA TRBJ2-1 TRBV5-4 15 TGTGCCAGCAGCTTCACAGGGGGCGGATACAATGAGCAGTTCTTC CASSFTGGGYNEQFF
NA NA TRBJ1-1 TRBV9 12 TGTGCCAGCAGCGGTCAGGACTCCGAAGCTTTCTTT CASSGQDSEAFF
TRBD2 NA TRBJ2-1 TRBV7-6 15 TGTGCCAGCAGCTCACGCGGGGGGTATTACAATGAGCAGTTCTTC CASSSRGGYYNEQFF
NA NA TRBJ1-1 TRBV20-1 11 TGCAGTGCAGCGACCTTGACTGAAGCTTTCTTT CSAATLTEAFF
NA many TRBJ1-1 TRBV12-3/TRBV12-4 16 TGTGCCAGCAGTTTTCGCGGAGCGAGGGGGAACACTGAAGCTTTCTTT CASSFRGARGNTEAFF
TRBD1 NA TRBJ1-5 TRBV10-3 15 TGTGCCATCAGTGGGACAGGGGGCAGCAATCAGCCCCAGCATTTT CAISGTGGSNQPQHF
TRBD1 few TRBJ1-3 TRBV28 15 TGTGCCAGCAGTGCCTACAGGGGGTCAGGAAACACCATATATTTT CASSAYRGSGNTIYF
TRBD1 many TRBJ2-3 TRBV6-1 16 TGTGCCAGCAGTGCCCAGGGGGCCCGTGGCACAGATACGCAGTATTTT CASSAQGARGTDTQYF
TRBD1 few TRBJ1-1 TRBV27 13 TGTGCCAGCGGGATGGGGACAGCCACTGAAGCTTTCTTT CASGMGTATEAFF
TRBD2 medium-sized TRBJ2-1 TRBV7-2 19 TGTGCCAGCAGCTCCTGGGGGACTAGCGGTATGAGCTCCTACAATGAGCAGTTCTTC CASSSWGTSGMSSYNEQFF
NA NA TRBJ2-1 TRBV7-7 15 TGTGCCAGCAGCTTAGGTCCAGGGGAGGGGAATGAGCAGTTCTTC CASSLGPGEGNEQFF
NA NA TRBJ1-3 TRBV27 17 TGTGCCAGCAGTTTATTTCCCCCAGCGGGCTCTGGAAACACCATATATTTT CASSLFPPAGSGNTIYF
TRBD1 NA TRBJ2-2 TRBV19 18 TGTGCCAGTAGGGACAGGTTTTTAGCCCAAGCGAACACCGGGGAGCTGTTTTTT CASRDRFLAQANTGELFF
NA few TRBJ1-1 TRBV7-3 14 TGTGCCAGCAGCTTAATTTGGGGGGAGGCTGAAGCTTTCTTT CASSLIWGEAEAFF
NA NA TRBJ2-7 TRBV6-2/TRBV6-3 15 TGTGCCAGCAGTTACTCCGGACCGGGACTCTACGAGCAGTACTTC CASSYSGPGLYEQYF
TRBD2 NA TRBJ2-1 TRBV7-6 19 TGTGCCAGCAGCTGGAGACTAGCGGGGGAGTACTCCTACAATATAGAGCAGTTCTTC CASSWRLAGEYSYNIEQFF
NA NA TRBJ1-2 TRBV5-4 13 TGTGCCAGCAGCTTGGACGGAATCTATGGCTACACCTTC CASSLDGIYGYTF
TRBD1 few TRBJ2-7 TRBV19 17 TGTGCCAGTAGTATTGTTGGAAACCGGGACAGAAACTACGAGCAGTACTTC CASSIVGNRDRNYEQYF
NA few TRBJ1-4 TRBV28 16 TGTGCCAGCAGTTCCAGGGATTATGCAACTAATGAAAAACTGTTTTTT CASSSRDYATNEKLFF
TRBD1 NA TRBJ1-1 TRBV4-2 16 TGTGCCAGCAGCCAGGCTTTGGGGACAGGGGTTACTGAAGCTTTCTTT CASSQALGTGVTEAFF
NA NA TRBJ2-1 TRBV10-3 14 TGTGCCATCAGTGAGGGGGGTTCCTACAATGAGCAGTTCTTC CAISEGGSYNEQFF
TRBD1 many TRBJ1-1 TRBV6-6 14 TGTGCCAGCAGTTGGGGACAGCAGAACACTGAAGCTTTCTTT CASSWGQQNTEAFF
NA NA TRBJ2-5 TRBV7-8 15 TGTGCCAGCAGCCAACCCCGGACTTTACAAGAGACCCAGTACTTC CASSQPRTLQETQYF
NA many TRBJ1-2 TRBV4-2 16 TGTGCCAGCAGCCAGACAATTCGGACGGACTACTATGGCTACACCTTC CASSQTIRTDYYGYTF
NA many TRBJ1-1 TRBV11-3 12 TGTGCCAGCAGCTCCGGCCCCACTGAAGCTTTCTTT CASSSGPTEAFF
NA few TRBJ1-2 TRBV10-3 13 TGTGCCCTTCGGGGACAAGATGGCTATGGCTACACCTTC CALRGQDGYGYTF
NA NA TRBJ2-1 TRBV6-5 14 TGTGCCAGCACCCTCCATCGGGGCTACAATGAGCAGTTCTTC CASTLHRGYNEQFF
NA few TRBJ1-2 TRBV2 13 TGTGCCAGCAGTGACCAGGGTTACTATGGCTACACCTTC CASSDQGYYGYTF
NA once TRBJ1-1 TRBV19 14 TGTGCCAGTCTGCCTGTGGGAGGGGACACTGAAGCTTTCTTT CASLPVGGDTEAFF
NA NA TRBJ1-5 TRBV20-1 15 TGCAGTGCTAGAGATCTCAAGCGCGGCCTTAAACCCCAGCATTTT CSARDLKRGLKPQHF
NA NA TRBJ1-1 TRBV6-6 17 TGTGCCAGCAGTTACGACGACCTGGGCGAATTAGGCACTGAAGCTTTCTTT CASSYDDLGELGTEAFF
NA few TRBJ2-7 TRBV18 15 TGTGCCAGCTCACCCGGGCAGGGGTTCGCCTACGAGCAGTACTTC CASSPGQGFAYEQYF
NA NA TRBJ2-5 TRBV28 14 TGTGCCAGCAACCCCTTACAGTGGCCGGAGACCCAGTACTTC CASNPLQWPETQYF
TRBD2 NA TRBJ2-1 TRBV2 14 TGTGCCGTCAGACCTACTAGCGGGCCGAGGCGGGAGTTCTTC CAVRPTSGPRREFF
NA NA TRBJ2-1 TRBV7-2 14 TGTGCCAGCAGCAAAAGGCCCCTAAATTATGAGCAGTTCTTC CASSKRPLNYEQFF
NA NA TRBJ1-5 TRBV4-1 18 TGCGCCAGCAGCCAAGATGAGACCCCACGGTTTAGCAATCAGCCCCAGCATTTT CASSQDETPRFSNQPQHF
TRBD2 few TRBJ2-1 TRBV7-2 16 TGTGCCAGCAGCTTAGCGCGCAGCGGGGGCCGTAATGAGCAGTTCTTC CASSLARSGGRNEQFF
TRBD2 NA TRBJ2-1 TRBV12-3/TRBV12-4 14 TGTGCCAGCAGCACGACTAGCGGGGGGAATGAGCAGTTCTTC CASSTTSGGNEQFF
NA few TRBJ1-1 TRBV30 13 TGTGCCTGGAACCCAGAGGTTTGGACTGAAGCTTTCTTT CAWNPEVWTEAFF
TRBD2 few TRBJ2-1 TRBV28 15 TGTGCCAGCAGTCACCTCGGGGGGACCTACAATGAGCAGTTCTTC CASSHLGGTYNEQFF
NA few TRBJ1-5 TRBV19 13 TGTGCCAGTAGAGTCGTGAGCAATCAGCCCCAGCATTTT CASRVVSNQPQHF
NA many TRBJ1-1 TRBV2 11 TGTGCCATAGCAGAGAACACTGAAGCTTTCTTT CAIAENTEAFF
NA NA TRBJ1-5 TRBV20-1 15 TGCAGTGCTAGAAAGACAGGATATAGCAATCAGCCCCAGCATTTT CSARKTGYSNQPQHF
TRBD1 many TRBJ1-6 TRBV6-1 16 TGTGCCAGCAGTGAAGTACCCGGGACAGGATTCTCACCCCTCCACTTT CASSEVPGTGFSPLHF
NA few TRBJ1-1 TRBV14 16 TGTGCCAGCAGCCAAGCTGGAGGGCGGATGAACACTGAAGCTTTCTTT CASSQAGGRMNTEAFF
NA NA TRBJ2-1 TRBV11-2 15 TGTGCCAGCAGCTTACCACCCTTAGGGCCGGATGAGCAGTTCTTC CASSLPPLGPDEQFF
NA once TRBJ2-5 TRBV3-1 15 TGTGCCAGCAGCCAAGATTTCCCAGCTGGAGAGACCCAGTACTTC CASSQDFPAGETQYF
NA NA TRBJ1-1 TRBV19 14 TGTGCCAGTAGTCGAGCTTCTTCGGACACTGAAGCTTTCTTT CASSRASSDTEAFF
NA NA TRBJ2-6 TRBV14 19 TGTGCCAGCAGCCAATCCCCCCACAGCGTGATTGGTGGGGCCAACGTCCTGACTTTC CASSQSPHSVIGGANVLTF
NA NA TRBJ1-4 TRBV2 15 TGTGCCAGCAGGGAAAAGTTCGGGTGGAGTGAAAAACTGTTTTTT CASREKFGWSEKLFF
NA NA TRBJ2-4 TRBV2 15 TGTGCCAGCAGGGGCGGCGGAGGAGCCAAAAACATTCAGTACTTC CASRGGGGAKNIQYF
TRBD1 many TRBJ1-2 TRBV7-9 18 TGTGCCAGCAGTCCCCAAGTGGGACAGGGGTCCCCTAACTATGGCTACACCTTC CASSPQVGQGSPNYGYTF